The source of this T cell receptor beta chain is a study of naive CD8 T cells in extremely preterm neonates (dated by TCRdb to 2015 to 2018). Notes on the research overall: The age range of the adult participants is stated as 25-50 years in the abstract but as 20-50 years in the methods. The study compared the TCRbeta CDR3 repertoires of sorted naive CD8+ T cells among four age groups: extremely preterm neonates, term neonates, young children and adults. What the research found in general, with its limitations: Preterm neonates had significantly lower iChao1 richness than all other age groups (p < 0.05) and an even clone distribution, indicating a less rich repertoire. A higher proportion of shared CDR3 nucleotide sequences was found in preterm neonates (around 2.7%) than in term neonates (around 0.4%), young children (approximately 0.03%) and adults (about 0.01%). To track T cell development within individuals, the authors urged prospective longitudinal studies of preterm and term neonates. Preterm CDR3s were shorter, with fewer N additions and less junctional trimming, and were closer to germline than those of older groups. A small sample size and variable productive template counts among preterm samples were noted by the authors as limitations.

Concerning this clone: Its antigen specificity is not known. Base qualities were left out, and no much larger clone turns up one base away.

The peripheral blood donors were five healthy children aged roughly 16-60 months who were having elective routine surgery, plus five healthy nonsmoking adults. Healthy nonsmokers aged roughly 20-50 years, with a median age of 39 years, served as the adult controls. A FACSAria III cell sorter was used to sort live, Annexin V-negative naive CD8+ T cells (CD3+CD8+CD45RA+CCR7+). Each sample yielded roughly 17,000 to 110,000 sorted naive CD8+ T cells. Ficoll-Paque density gradient centrifugation was used to isolate mononuclear cells from diluted blood. Mononuclear cells were cryopreserved in 10% DMSO with about 90% FBS and stored long term at -150°C before sorting. Annexin V and antibodies against CD3, CD8, CCR7 and CD45RA were used to stain the thawed cells. The DNeasy Blood and Tissue Kit was used to extract genomic DNA from snap-frozen pellets of sorted cells. The CDR3 numbers 14 residues from cysteine through phenylalanine. Only CDR3 DNA remains: 42 bases, in frame from the first base. Clipping removes 0 bases from V and 7 bases from J, with 4 as the unmatched junction base count. Based on the germline V gene, the CDR1 and CDR2 sequences are SNHLY and FYNNEI.

A two-step, bias-controlled multiplex PCR was used to amplify TCRbeta CDR3 regions from genomic DNA. Primers specific for every TRBV and TRBJ gene segment were included in the multiplex PCR. TCRbeta repertoire data were generated with the immunoSEQ Assay. The study's own analysis went as follows. A relative-frequency ratio and a modified nearest-neighbor algorithm were applied to filter and cluster reads so that closely related sequences were merged. IMGT annotation was followed for the assignment of V, D and J genes to CDR3 sequences. Template counts were corrected for PCR amplification bias and quantified by comparison with synthetic TCR CDR3 analog sequences. Only unique productive sequences, that is, in-frame CDR3 sequences lacking stop codons, were included in the analyses. The immunoSEQ Analyzer software was used to calculate clonality, defined as 1 minus Pielou's evenness, and iChao1 richness. Statistical testing was performed in JMP, using Student's t-test or a non-parametric test depending on Shapiro-Wilk normality results. In TCRdb, the immuneACCESS table is reduced to in-frame sequences with V and J assigned. These tables do not hold every clone; where another copy was compared, an unresolved V gene accounts for under half, and the others remain unexplained. V and J calls and clone size are copied from that table; D and trimming were computed from the DNA. This sample has around 6,000 clones in its table, and approximately 96% of those were observed once. The leading ten clones occupy 0.6% to 0.9% of the sample.

The clonotype was recovered from a human donor in good health. Sequenced material: naive CD8+ T cells from blood. This chain is built from TRBV2 and TRBJ1-2, with 8 bases matching TRBD1. The DNA sequence is TGTGCCAGCAGTGAAGCGGACAGGGCCAGTGGCTACACCTTC. This yields the protein CASSEADRASGYTF.